Below are 27 T cell receptor beta chains sequenced from a single sample in a study of cytomegalovirus exposure and HLA in healthy donors. The data were produced by immunoSEQ multiplex PCR, yet TCRdb's version contains in-frame clones alone and is incomplete. The profile covers roughly 150,000 clones, with 88% appearing a single time and just under 3% taken by the ten largest. The sample taken for sequencing was PBMCs. The receptor source for this set is a man younger than 30 in good health and CMV-seronegative.

J is TRBJ2-3 and V is TRBV29-1, with D hard to call. The CDR3 has 14 amino acids. Trimming removed 4 bases from V and 1 base from J, with 12 bases in between. The germline V gene has CDR1 SQVTM and CDR2 ANQGSEA. CDR3 in amino acids: CSVVPESGTDTQYF. In DNA, the CDR3 is TGCAGCGTTGTACCGGAGAGTGGCACAGATACGCAGTATTTT.

This clone was detected once. The chain couples TRBV28 to TRBJ1-1; D perhaps matches TRBD1 (6 bases). Deletions cut 6 bases from V and 0 bases from J, with 11 bases between. The length of the CDR3 is 14 residues. Germline CDR1 is MDHEN and CDR2 is SYDVKM. The CDR3: CASRMRGLNTEAFF. In DNA form, the CDR3 reads TGTGCCAGCAGAATGAGGGGGTTGAACACTGAAGCTTTCTTT.

The chain carries TRBV5-6 and TRBJ2-7; TRBD1 matches at 7 bases. Germline V lookup: CDR1 SGHDT, CDR2 YYEEEE. This CDR3 comprises 16 residues. V lost 5 bases to trimming and J lost 0 bases; unmatched junction nucleotides: 11. CDR3 sequence reads: CASRGSKGAHSYEQYV. The CDR3 DNA is TGTGCCAGCAGGGGTAGTAAGGGGGCCCACTCCTACGAGCAGTACGTC.

The gene calls are TRBV4-1 and TRBJ1-1; 7 nucleotides agree with TRBD1. The germline gives CDR1 MGHRA, CDR2 YSYEKL. The V and J ends lost 3 bases and 10 bases, in that order; junction bases with no gene match: 5. The CDR3 sequence is 12 residues long. The CDR3 region is CASSQRDRAAFF. The CDR3 DNA follows: TGCGCCAGCAGCCAGCGCGACAGGGCAGCTTTCTTT.

The gene calls are TRBV2 and TRBJ1-5, with D possibly matching TRBD1 (6 bases). The CDR3 contains 16 residues. Germline-derived CDR1 and CDR2 are SNHLY and FYNNEI. Trimming shortened V by 5 bases and J by 0 bases, and 14 bases separated the two germline ends. CDR3 region: CASSPTGINSNQPQHF. The CDR3 nucleotides read TGTGCCAGCAGTCCGACAGGAATTAATAGCAATCAGCCCCAGCATTTT.

V is TRBV18 and J is TRBJ1-2; unclear D gene. The CDR3 runs 13 residues. V was cut by 6 bases and J by 10 bases, with 18 bases left in between. Germline V CDR1 and CDR2: KGHSH, LQKENI. The CDR3 nucleotides are TGTGCCAGCTCCGCGGAAGCTTCACTTGCCTACACCTTC. It translates to CASSAEASLAYTF.

This chain connects TRBV7-9 to TRBJ2-7, with a possible D match to TRBD1 (6 bases). CDR1 and CDR2 (germline): SEHNR, FQNEAQ (reference sequence). The CDR3 loop spans 16 amino acids. V lost 1 base, J lost 3 bases, and 16 bases lay in between. CDR3 DNA sequence: TGTGCCAGCAGCTTAGATAGGGACATCACCAACTACGAGCAGTACGTC. It translates to CASSLDRDITNYEQYV.

The sample holds one count of this clone. This sequence joins TRBV5-1 and TRBJ1-4; tentatively, D is TRBD1 (6 bases). The V end lost 0 bases, the J end lost 6 bases, and 9 bases lay between the germline ends. Germline assignment: CDR1 SGHRS and CDR2 YFSETQ. CDR3 size: 14 residues. The CDR3 spells CASSLAGADEKLFF. Written as DNA, the CDR3 is TGCGCCAGCAGCTTGGCAGGGGCCGATGAAAAACTGTTTTTT.

J is TRBJ2-7 and V is TRBV27; TRBD2 matches at 7 bases. CDR1 and CDR2 from the germline V gene are MNHEY and SMNVEV (reference sequence). V trimming: 4 bases; J trimming: 2 bases; junction bases outside the gene matches: 2. The CDR3 totals 13 residues. The CDR3 here is CASSWGGAYEQYF. The CDR3 coding sequence is TGTGCCAGCAGTTGGGGAGGGGCCTACGAGCAGTACTTC.

This sequence joins TRBV4-1 and TRBJ1-1, with D unclear. CDR1 and CDR2 (germline): MGHRA, YSYEKL. V was clipped by 0 bases and J by 0 bases, with 8 bases between them. CDR3 length: 15 amino acids. The CDR3 reads CASSQESGVNTEAFF. DNA of the CDR3: TGCGCCAGCAGCCAAGAGTCCGGGGTGAACACTGAAGCTTTCTTT.

The rearrangement joins TRBV10-1 to TRBJ2-1; 8 nucleotides line up with TRBD2. The CDR3 has 15 amino acids. Trimming removed 3 bases from V and 5 bases from J; junction bases left unmatched: 6. The germline gives CDR1 WNHNN, CDR2 SYGVQD (reference sequence). CDR3 DNA: TGCGCCAGCAGTGATGGGACTAGTCGCCACAATGAGCAGTTCTTC. Encoded protein: CASSDGTSRHNEQFF.

Written as DNA, the CDR3 is TGTGCCAGCTCAACTGGACAGGGGAACGAGCAGTACGTC. It encodes CASSTGQGNEQYV. The chain is built from TRBV18 and TRBJ2-7; 9 nucleotides align to TRBD1. Germline CDR1 and CDR2: KGHSH and LQKENI. Unmatched junction bases numbered 4, after V lost 5 bases and J lost 5 bases. There are 13 residues in the CDR3.

This rearrangement joins TRBV27 to TRBJ2-1; the match to TRBD2 covers 10 bases. V was clipped by 5 bases and J by 2 bases; unmatched bases: 9. Germline CDR1 and CDR2: MNHEY and SMNVEV (reference sequence). The CDR3 spans 17 residues. The CDR3 bases are TGTGCCAGCAGTACAACTAGCGGGGTGTTACCCTACAATGAGCAGTTCTTC. The encoded protein is CASSTTSGVLPYNEQFF.

The chain joins TRBV6-4 to TRBJ2-1, with 11 positions matching TRBD2. This CDR3 contains 15 residues. Trimming removed 5 bases from V and 2 bases from J; junction bases left unmatched: 2. Germline V lookup: CDR1 MRHNA, CDR2 SNTAGT. This chain's CDR3 is CASSILAGAYNEQFF. CDR3 bases: TGTGCCAGCAGTATACTAGCGGGAGCCTACAATGAGCAGTTCTTC.

The chain couples TRBV29-1 to TRBJ2-1; TRBD2 matches at 10 bases. Per germline, CDR1 SQVTM and CDR2 ANQGSEA. This CDR3 has 14 amino acids. The ends lost 4 bases at V and 5 bases at J; junction bases unmatched: 5. The CDR3 DNA reads as TGCAGCGTTGTAACTAGCGGGAAAAACAATGAGCAGTTCTTC. Its translation is CSVVTSGKNNEQFF.

The rearrangement links TRBV4-2 to TRBJ2-7; D not certain. Germline CDR1 LGHNA, CDR2 YNFKEQ. Deletions cut 0 bases from V and 5 bases from J, with 2 bases between. This CDR3 region has 11 residues. The CDR3 loop reads CASSQDNEQYF. The CDR3 DNA is TGTGCCAGCAGCCAAGATAACGAGCAGTACTTC.

This chain uses TRBV11-1 with TRBJ2-7, with TRBD2 identical over 11 bases. The CDR3 contains 18 residues. V shed 1 base and J 4 bases; nucleotides not matched to a gene: 12. Germline V CDR1 and CDR2: SGHAT, FQDESV (reference sequence). CDR3 amino acids: CASSLGDFGTSGLYEQYF. CDR3 in DNA: TGTGCCAGCAGCTTAGGTGATTTCGGGACTAGCGGTCTGTACGAGCAGTACTTC.

The chain carries TRBV19 and TRBJ1-2; D not certain. V was clipped by 4 bases and J by 8 bases, with 11 bases between them. The germline CDR1 and CDR2 sequences are LNHDA and SQIVND (reference sequence). There are 12 residues in the CDR3. The CDR3, as DNA: TGTGCCAGTAGTACCGCGGAGGGCGGCTACACCTTC. Residues: CASSTAEGGYTF.

The chain is built from TRBV7-9 and TRBJ1-5; 7 bases fit TRBD1. The germline V gene encodes CDR1 SEHNR and CDR2 FQNEAQ (reference sequence). V was clipped by 5 bases and J by 0 bases; unmatched bases: 10. This CDR3 is 17 amino acids long. The CDR3 spells CASSHSGTENSNQPQHF. The CDR3 DNA reads as TGTGCCAGCAGCCATTCCGGGACAGAGAATAGCAATCAGCCCCAGCATTTT.

This clone turned up a few times. The chain uses TRBV5-4 and TRBJ2-1, with D tentatively TRBD2 (6 bases). This CDR3 comprises 14 residues. V dropped 4 bases and J dropped 6 bases, with 14 bases sitting between them. Germline CDR1 is SGHNT and CDR2 is YYREEE (reference sequence). The CDR3 here is CASSPGGGFNEQFF. The DNA for the CDR3 is TGTGCCAGCAGCCCGGGTGGGGGGTTCAATGAGCAGTTCTTC.

The chain employs TRBV10-1 and TRBJ2-3; TRBD2 matches 8 bases. The J segment lost 5 bases and the V segment lost 6 bases, leaving 7 bases of the junction unmatched. CDR1 WNHNN and CDR2 SYGVQD come from the germline V gene (reference sequence). This CDR3 region has 14 residues. The CDR3 sequence: CASSAGLEGDTQYF. CDR3 sequence (DNA): TGCGCCAGCAGCGCGGGACTAGAGGGAGATACGCAGTATTTT.

The chain recombines TRBV6-6 with TRBJ2-5, with D possibly TRBD1 on 6 matching bases. V dropped 2 bases and J dropped 4 bases, with 8 bases sitting between them. This CDR3 has 13 amino acids. Per germline, CDR1 MNHNY and CDR2 SVGAGI (reference sequence). Here the CDR3 reads CASSYGGPETQYF. The CDR3 nucleotides read TGTGCCAGCAGTTACGGGGGCCCAGAGACCCAGTACTTC.

V and J are TRBV2 and TRBJ2-2, with a tentative D call TRBD1 (5 bases). The CDR3 length is 11 residues. Trimming removed 3 bases from V and 13 bases from J, with 9 bases in between. Germline CDR1 SNHLY, CDR2 FYNNEI. Written as DNA, the CDR3 is TGTGCCAGCAGTGATCAGGGTATGCTGTTTTTT. This sequence encodes CASSDQGMLFF. Filled out from reference TRBV2 and TRBJ2-2, the complete variable domain reads EPEVTQTPSHQVTQMGQEVILRCVPISNHLYFYWYRQILGQKVEFLVSFYNNEISEKSEIFDDQFSVERPDGSNFTLKIRSTKLEDSAMYFCASSDQGMLFFGEGSRLTVL.

The chain has TRBV19 and TRBJ1-6; the D gene is possibly TRBD1 (5 bases). The CDR3 contains 13 residues. Trimming left V 6 bases short and J 10 bases short, with 13 bases between. The germline CDR1 and CDR2 sequences are LNHDA and SQIVND (reference sequence). The chain's CDR3 is CASSDGHYSPLHF. CDR3 in DNA: TGTGCCAGTAGCGATGGACATTACTCACCCCTCCACTTT.

The rearrangement joins TRBV14 to TRBJ1-2; the match to TRBD1 covers 7 bases. The germline V gene encodes CDR1 SGHDN and CDR2 FVKESK. This CDR3 is 13 amino acids long. Germline trimming cut 0 bases from V and 5 bases from J; bases unmatched to any gene: 0. CDR3 amino acids: CASSQETGYGYTF. Written as DNA, the CDR3 is TGTGCCAGCAGCCAAGAGACAGGGTATGGCTACACCTTC.

V and J are TRBV4-1 and TRBJ1-1; 7 bases agree with TRBD1. J gave up 2 bases and V 0 bases, and 6 bases lay outside the gene matches. Looked up from germline, CDR1 is MGHRA and CDR2 is YSYEKL. This CDR3 is 16 amino acids long. The CDR3: CASSQEGGRVNTEAFF. CDR3 DNA: TGCGCCAGCAGCCAAGAAGGGGGCAGGGTCAACACTGAAGCTTTCTTT.

The J gene is TRBJ1-2, the V gene TRBV11-2; D uncertain. The CDR3 is 17 residues long. In germline, CDR1 is SGHAT, CDR2 FQNNGV. Trimming removed 1 base from V and 3 bases from J, with 18 bases in between. DNA of the CDR3: TGTGCCAGCAGCTTAGGGGTAGGGAGTGGGCTTTACTATGGCTACACCTTC. It translates to CASSLGVGSGLYYGYTF.